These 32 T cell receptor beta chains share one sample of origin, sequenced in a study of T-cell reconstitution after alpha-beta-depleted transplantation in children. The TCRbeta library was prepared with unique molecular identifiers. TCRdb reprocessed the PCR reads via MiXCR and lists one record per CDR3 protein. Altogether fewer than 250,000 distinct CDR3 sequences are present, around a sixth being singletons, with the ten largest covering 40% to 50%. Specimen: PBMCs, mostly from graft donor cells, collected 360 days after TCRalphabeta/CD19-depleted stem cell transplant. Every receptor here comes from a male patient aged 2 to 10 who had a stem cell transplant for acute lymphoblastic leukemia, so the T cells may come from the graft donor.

This chain's CDR3 is CASSQDWRLGYEQYF. The CDR3 coding sequence is TGCGCCAGCAGCCAAGATTGGAGACTAGGCTACGAGCAGTACTTC. This chain uses TRBV4-3 with TRBJ2-7; maybe TRBD2 (6 bases). Germline V gene data show CDR1 as LGHNA and CDR2 as YSLEER. With 0 bases removed from V and 3 bases from J, the gap between germline ends came to 12 bases. CDR3 length: 15 residues.

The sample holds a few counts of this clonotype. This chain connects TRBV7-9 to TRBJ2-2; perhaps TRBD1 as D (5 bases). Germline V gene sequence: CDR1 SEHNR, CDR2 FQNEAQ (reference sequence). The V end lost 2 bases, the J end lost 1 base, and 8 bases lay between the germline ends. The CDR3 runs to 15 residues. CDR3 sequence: CASSLLGVNTGELFF. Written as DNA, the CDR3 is TGTGCCAGCAGCTTATTAGGGGTGAACACCGGGGAGCTGTTTTTT.

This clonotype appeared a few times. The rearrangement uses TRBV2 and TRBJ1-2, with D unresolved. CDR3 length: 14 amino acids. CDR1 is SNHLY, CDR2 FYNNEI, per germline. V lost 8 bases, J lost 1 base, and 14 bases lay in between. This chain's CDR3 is CASEASSNNYGYTF. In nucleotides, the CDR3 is TGTGCCAGCGAAGCATCCTCGAATAACTATGGCTACACCTTC.

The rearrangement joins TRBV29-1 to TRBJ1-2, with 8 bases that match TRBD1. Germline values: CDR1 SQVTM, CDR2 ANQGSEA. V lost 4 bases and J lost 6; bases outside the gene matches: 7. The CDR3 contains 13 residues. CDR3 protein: CSVVPRGPNGYTF. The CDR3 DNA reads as TGCAGCGTTGTGCCCAGGGGGCCCAATGGCTACACCTTC.

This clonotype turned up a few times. CDR3 amino acids: CSVEGRGPKGNNEQFF. The DNA of the CDR3 is TGCAGCGTTGAAGGCAGGGGGCCTAAGGGCAACAATGAGCAGTTCTTC. The genes are TRBV29-1 and TRBJ2-1, with 8 bases that match TRBD1. CDR3 size: 16 residues. The germline CDR1 and CDR2 sequences are SQVTM and ANQGSEA. V was pared by 1 base and J by 5 bases, with 10 bases of the junction left unmatched.

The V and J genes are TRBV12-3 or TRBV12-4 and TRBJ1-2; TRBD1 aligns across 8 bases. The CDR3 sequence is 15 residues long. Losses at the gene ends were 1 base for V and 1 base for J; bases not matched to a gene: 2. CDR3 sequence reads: CASSLEQGVNYGYTF. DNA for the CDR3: TGTGCCAGCAGTTTAGAACAGGGGGTTAACTATGGCTACACCTTC.

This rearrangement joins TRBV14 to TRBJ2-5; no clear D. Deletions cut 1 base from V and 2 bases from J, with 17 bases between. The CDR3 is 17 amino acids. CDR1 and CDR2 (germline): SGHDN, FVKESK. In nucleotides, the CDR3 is TGTGCCAGCAGCCAAGGTTTGAGGACCGAACCGCAAGAGACCCAGTACTTC. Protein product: CASSQGLRTEPQETQYF.

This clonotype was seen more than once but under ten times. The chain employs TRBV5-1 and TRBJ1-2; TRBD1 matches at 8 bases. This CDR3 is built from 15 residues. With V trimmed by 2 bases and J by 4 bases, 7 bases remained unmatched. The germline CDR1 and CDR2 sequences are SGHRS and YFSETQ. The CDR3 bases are TGCGCCAGCAGCTTAACGGGACAGGTAGTCTATGGCTACACCTTC. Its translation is CASSLTGQVVYGYTF.

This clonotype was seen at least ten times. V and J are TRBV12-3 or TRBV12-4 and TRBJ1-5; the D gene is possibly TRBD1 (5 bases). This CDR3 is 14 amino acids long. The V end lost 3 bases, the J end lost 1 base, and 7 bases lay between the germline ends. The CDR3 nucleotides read TGTGCCAGCAGTTTTAGGGGCAGCAATCAGCCCCAGCATTTT. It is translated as CASSFRGSNQPQHF.

The CDR3 bases are TGTGCCAGCAGTCTTACTAGCGGGGGACCCTACGAGCAGTACTTC. The encoded protein is CASSLTSGGPYEQYF. The rearrangement uses TRBV12-3 or TRBV12-4 and TRBJ2-7, with 11 nucleotides matching TRBD2. V shed 5 bases and J 2 bases; nucleotides not matched to a gene: 5. The CDR3 is 15 residues long.

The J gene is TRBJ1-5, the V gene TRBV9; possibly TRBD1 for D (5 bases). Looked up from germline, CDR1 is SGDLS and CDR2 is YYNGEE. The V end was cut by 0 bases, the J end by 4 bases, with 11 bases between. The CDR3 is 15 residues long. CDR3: CASSVEAGWNQPQHF. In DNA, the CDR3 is TGTGCCAGCAGCGTAGAGGCAGGGTGGAATCAGCCCCAGCATTTT.

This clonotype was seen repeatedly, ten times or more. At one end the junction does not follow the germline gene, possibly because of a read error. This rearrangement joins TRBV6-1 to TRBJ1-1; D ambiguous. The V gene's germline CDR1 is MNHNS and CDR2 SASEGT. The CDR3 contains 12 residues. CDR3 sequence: CASRERNTEAFF. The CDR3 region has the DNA TGTGCCAGCCGTGAAAGGAACACTGAAGCTTTCTTT.

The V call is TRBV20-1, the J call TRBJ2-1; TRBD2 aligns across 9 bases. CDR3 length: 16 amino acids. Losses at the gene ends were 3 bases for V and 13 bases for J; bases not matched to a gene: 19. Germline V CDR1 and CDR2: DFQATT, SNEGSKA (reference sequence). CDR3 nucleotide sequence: TGCAGTGCTAGCGGGAACACAGCGGGAGGCCCCTACGCACAGTTCTTC. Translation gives CSASGNTAGGPYAQFF.

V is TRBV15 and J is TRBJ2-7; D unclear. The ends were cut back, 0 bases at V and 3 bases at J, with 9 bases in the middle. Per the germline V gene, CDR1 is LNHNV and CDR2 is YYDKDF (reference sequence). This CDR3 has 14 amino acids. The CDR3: CATSRDEGSYEQYF. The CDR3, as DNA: TGTGCCACCAGCAGAGATGAAGGCAGCTACGAGCAGTACTTC.

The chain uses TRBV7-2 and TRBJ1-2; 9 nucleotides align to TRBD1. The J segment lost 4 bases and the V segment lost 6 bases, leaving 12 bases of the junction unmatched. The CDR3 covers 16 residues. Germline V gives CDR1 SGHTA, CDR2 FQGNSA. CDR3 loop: CASSSNPLTGGYGYTF. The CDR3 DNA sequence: TGTGCCAGCAGTTCTAACCCCCTGACAGGGGGCTATGGCTACACCTTC.

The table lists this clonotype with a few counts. The CDR3 DNA reads TGTGCCAGCGGCGGGGCCCCGAATGAAAAACTGTTTTTT. Residues: CASGGAPNEKLFF. This chain uses TRBV6-1 with TRBJ1-4, with D possibly matching TRBD1 (5 bases). Looked up from germline, CDR1 is MNHNS and CDR2 is SASEGT. V dropped 8 bases and J dropped 5 bases, with 12 bases sitting between them. The CDR3 length is 13 residues.

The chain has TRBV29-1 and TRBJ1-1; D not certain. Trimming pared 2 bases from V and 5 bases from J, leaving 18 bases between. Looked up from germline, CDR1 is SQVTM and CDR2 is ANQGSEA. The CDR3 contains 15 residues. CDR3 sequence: CSVESPQALGTEAFF. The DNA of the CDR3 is TGCAGCGTTGAATCCCCCCAGGCCCTGGGGACTGAAGCTTTCTTT.

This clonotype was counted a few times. CDR3 sequence (DNA): TGTGCCAGCAGCCAACGCACCGTCACCGGGGAGCTGTTTTTT. Translation: CASSQRTVTGELFF. V gene TRBV3-1 combines with J gene TRBJ2-2; no definite D call. Trimming removed 2 bases from V and 4 bases from J, with 8 bases in between. CDR3 length: 14 residues. Germline V lookup: CDR1 LGHDT, CDR2 YNNKEL (reference sequence).

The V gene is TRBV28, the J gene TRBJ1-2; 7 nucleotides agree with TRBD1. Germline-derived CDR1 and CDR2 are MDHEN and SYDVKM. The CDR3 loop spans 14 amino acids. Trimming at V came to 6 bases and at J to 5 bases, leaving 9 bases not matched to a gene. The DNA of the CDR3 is TGTGCCAGCAGACTCGATGCAGGGGGTTATGGCTACACCTTC. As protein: CASRLDAGGYGYTF.

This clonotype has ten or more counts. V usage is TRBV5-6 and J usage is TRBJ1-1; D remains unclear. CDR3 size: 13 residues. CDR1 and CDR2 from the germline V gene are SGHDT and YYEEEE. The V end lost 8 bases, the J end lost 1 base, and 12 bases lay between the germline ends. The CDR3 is CASHPPANTEAFF. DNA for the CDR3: TGTGCCAGTCATCCCCCCGCGAACACTGAAGCTTTCTTT. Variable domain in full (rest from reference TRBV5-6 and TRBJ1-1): DAGVTQSPTHLIKTRGQQVTLRCSPKSGHDTVSWYQQALGQGPQFIFQYYEEEERQRGNFPDRFSGHQFPNYSSELNVNALLLGDSALYLCASHPPANTEAFFGQGTRLTVV.

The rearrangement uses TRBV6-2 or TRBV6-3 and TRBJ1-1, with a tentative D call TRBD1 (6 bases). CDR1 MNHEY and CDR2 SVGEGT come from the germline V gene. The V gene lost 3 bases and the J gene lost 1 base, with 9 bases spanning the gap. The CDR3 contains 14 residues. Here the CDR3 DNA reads TGTGCCAGCAGTTATTCCAGGGGGAACACTGAAGCTTTCTTT. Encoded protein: CASSYSRGNTEAFF.

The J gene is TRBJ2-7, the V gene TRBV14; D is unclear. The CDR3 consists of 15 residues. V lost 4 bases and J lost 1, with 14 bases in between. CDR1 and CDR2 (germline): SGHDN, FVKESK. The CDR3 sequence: CASSPRSSFSYEQYF. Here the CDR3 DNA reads TGTGCCAGCAGCCCGAGGAGTTCTTTTTCCTACGAGCAGTACTTC.

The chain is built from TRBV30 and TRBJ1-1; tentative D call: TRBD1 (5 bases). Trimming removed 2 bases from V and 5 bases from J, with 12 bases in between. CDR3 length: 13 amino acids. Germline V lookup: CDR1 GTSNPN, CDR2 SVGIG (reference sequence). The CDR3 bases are TGTGCCTGGAGTAGGGGAGGGTTGACTGAAGCTTTCTTT. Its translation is CAWSRGGLTEAFF.

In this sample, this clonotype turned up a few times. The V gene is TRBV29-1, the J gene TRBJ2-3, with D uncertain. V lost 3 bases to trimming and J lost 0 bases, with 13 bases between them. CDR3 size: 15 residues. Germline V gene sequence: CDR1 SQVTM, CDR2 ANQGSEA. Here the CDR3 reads CSVDPRIASTDTQYF. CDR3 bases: TGCAGCGTTGACCCCAGAATAGCTAGCACAGATACGCAGTATTTT.

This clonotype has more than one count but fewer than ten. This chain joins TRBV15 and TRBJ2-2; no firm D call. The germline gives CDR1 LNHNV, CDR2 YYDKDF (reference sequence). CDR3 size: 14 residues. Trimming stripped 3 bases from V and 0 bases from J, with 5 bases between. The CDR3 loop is CATSSYSNTGELFF. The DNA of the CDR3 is TGTGCCACCAGCAGTTATTCGAACACCGGGGAGCTGTTTTTT.

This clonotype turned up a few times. The CDR3: CSVTKGQGAEEQYF. The CDR3 nucleotides are TGCAGCGTTACCAAAGGACAGGGGGCAGAGGAGCAGTACTTC. V usage is TRBV29-1 and J usage is TRBJ2-7; the match to TRBD1 covers 11 bases. Germline CDR1 SQVTM, CDR2 ANQGSEA. The CDR3 is 14 amino acids. Trimming took 5 bases from V and 7 from J; bases not matched to a gene: 10.

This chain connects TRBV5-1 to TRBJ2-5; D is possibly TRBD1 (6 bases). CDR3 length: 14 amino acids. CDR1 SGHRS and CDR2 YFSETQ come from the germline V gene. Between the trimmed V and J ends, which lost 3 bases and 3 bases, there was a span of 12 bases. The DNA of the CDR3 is TGCGCCAGCAGCTCACAGGGTTGGGAAGAGACCCAGTACTTC. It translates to CASSSQGWEETQYF.

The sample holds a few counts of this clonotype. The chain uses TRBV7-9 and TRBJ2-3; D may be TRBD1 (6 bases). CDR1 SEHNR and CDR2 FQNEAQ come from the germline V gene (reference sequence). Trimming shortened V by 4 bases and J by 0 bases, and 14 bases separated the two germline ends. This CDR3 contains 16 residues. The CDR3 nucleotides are TGTGCCAGCAGCTCGATTAGGACAGCAAGCACAGATACGCAGTATTTT. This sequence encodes CASSSIRTASTDTQYF.

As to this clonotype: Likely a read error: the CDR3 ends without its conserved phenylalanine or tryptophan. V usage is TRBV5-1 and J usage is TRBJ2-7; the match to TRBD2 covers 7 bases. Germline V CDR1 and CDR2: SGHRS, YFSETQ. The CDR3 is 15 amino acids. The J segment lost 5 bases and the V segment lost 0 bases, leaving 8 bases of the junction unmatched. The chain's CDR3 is CASSLVGGGPNEQYL. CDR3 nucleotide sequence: TGCGCCAGCAGCTTGGTTGGGGGAGGGCCCAACGAGCAGTACCTC.

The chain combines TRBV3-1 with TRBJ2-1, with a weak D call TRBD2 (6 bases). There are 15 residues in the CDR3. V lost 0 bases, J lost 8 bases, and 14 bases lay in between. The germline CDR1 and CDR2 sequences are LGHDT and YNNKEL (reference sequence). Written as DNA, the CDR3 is TGTGCCAGCAGCCAAGACGGGACTTCCCCAGATGAGCAGTTCTTC. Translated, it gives CASSQDGTSPDEQFF.

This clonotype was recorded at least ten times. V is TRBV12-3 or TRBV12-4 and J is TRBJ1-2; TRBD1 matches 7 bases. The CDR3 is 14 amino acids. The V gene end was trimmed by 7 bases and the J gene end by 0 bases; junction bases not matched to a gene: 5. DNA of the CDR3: TGTGCCAGCACCACGACAGGGTCTAACTATGGCTACACCTTC. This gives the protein CASTTTGSNYGYTF.

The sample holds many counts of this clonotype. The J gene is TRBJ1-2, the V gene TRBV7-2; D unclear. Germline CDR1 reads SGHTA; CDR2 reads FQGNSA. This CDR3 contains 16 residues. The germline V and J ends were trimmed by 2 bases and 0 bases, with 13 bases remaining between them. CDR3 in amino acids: CASSLWAENTNYGYTF. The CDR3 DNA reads TGTGCCAGCAGCTTATGGGCAGAAAATACTAACTATGGCTACACCTTC.